This T cell receptor beta chain was found in a study of shared T cell receptors in the human thymus. In germline, CDR1 is MRHNA, CDR2 SNTAGT. The V and J ends lost 6 bases and 2 bases, in that order; junction bases with no gene match: 5. The CDR3 contains 15 residues. Assay: immunoSEQ multiplex PCR; the TCRdb copy retains only in-frame clones and omits some. The sample lists about 660,000 clones; approximately 87% were seen once. These data also featured in a second study, about human thymus T cells. Per that paper: Thymic material originated from resections removed in the course of corrective heart surgery. Blood and thymic repertoires both appeared biased in V and J gene usage. Overlap was high between thymic repertoires from unrelated individuals, as reported in related research.

This TCR derives from a boy in the first two years of life with a congenital heart defect. Material for sequencing was thymocytes. The chain is built from TRBV6-4 and TRBJ2-2; the match to TRBD2 covers 8 bases. CDR3 residues: CASRRLASNTGELFF. CDR3 DNA: TGTGCCAGCAGGAGACTAGCGTCAAACACCGGGGAGCTGTTTTTT.